The rows below give T cell receptor beta chains drawn from one sample of a study of blood T cell repertoires in COVID-19. Measured with immunoSEQ multiplex PCR; TCRdb has only the in-frame clones, and not every one. The sample lists tens of thousands of clones; around four fifths were seen once. The specimen sequenced was peripheral blood. These receptors were taken from a man in his fifties with active COVID-19. Both conserved end residues are part of each CDR3. The D gene is left open where the match is weak. Clone size appears in some rows only: once, few, many, or a class for an expanded clone.

j_call d_call v_call clone_size cdr3_nt cdr3_aa
TRBJ2-5 TRBD2 TRBV4-3 . TGCGCCAGCAGCCAAGATATTTGGCTAGCGGGGGGCGAAGAGACCCAGTACTTC CASSQDIWLAGGEETQYF
TRBJ2-3 . TRBV28 . TGTGCCAGCAGTTTAGCAGGGGTTGTTAGCACAGATACGCAGTATTTT CASSLAGVVSTDTQYF
TRBJ1-5 . TRBV30 . TGTGCCTGGAGTCGTCGGGGGGCTAGCAATCAGCCCCAGCATTTT CAWSRRGASNQPQHF
TRBJ2-1 TRBD2 TRBV7-9 . TGTGCCAGCAGCGTTAGCGGGAGTTGGGACAATGAGCAGTTCTTC CASSVSGSWDNEQFF
TRBJ2-5 . TRBV4-1 . TGCGCCAGCAGCCAACTGACTTCCGGGGAGACCCAGTACTTC CASSQLTSGETQYF
TRBJ2-6 . TRBV11-2 . TGTGCCAGCAGCTTGATAGTCGTCTCTGGGGCCAACGTCCTGACTTTC CASSLIVVSGANVLTF
TRBJ2-7 . TRBV7-9 . TGTGCCAGCAGCTTAGAGGGGGTTCGCTACGAGCAGTACTTC CASSLEGVRYEQYF
TRBJ2-7 TRBD1 TRBV3-1/TRBV3-2 . TGTGCCAGCAGCCAACGGGGACAGGGACGGGACGAGCAGTACTTC CASSQRGQGRDEQYF
TRBJ1-1 . TRBV3-1/TRBV3-2 . TGTGCCAGCAGCCAATATACAACAGGGAGGAACACTGAAGCTTTCTTT CASSQYTTGRNTEAFF
TRBJ2-7 TRBD2 TRBV7-8 . TGTGCCAGCACCCTGTATGGGAGGGATGACTACGAGCAGTACTTC CASTLYGRDDYEQYF
TRBJ1-1 . TRBV9 . TGTGCCAGCAGCGGGCCTTACACTGAAGCTTTCTTT CASSGPYTEAFF
TRBJ1-5 . TRBV5-1 . TGCGCCAGCAGCTTGGCTCTCAATCAGCCCCAGCATTTT CASSLALNQPQHF
TRBJ1-4 TRBD1 TRBV5-6 . TGTGCCAGCAGCTCAATACAGGGGGCTTCTAATGAAAAACTGTTTTTT CASSSIQGASNEKLFF
TRBJ1-1 TRBD1 TRBV12-3/TRBV12-4 . TGTGCCAGCTACAGGGGCGCTGAAGCTTTCTTT CASYRGAEAFF
TRBJ2-7 . TRBV4-3 . TGCGCCAGCAGCCAAGATATAACTAGTGGCGAGCAGTACTTC CASSQDITSGEQYF
TRBJ2-3 . TRBV12-3/TRBV12-4 few TGTGCCAGCAGACCCCGGGTGCAATATACGCAGTATTTT CASRPRVQYTQYF
TRBJ1-2 . TRBV5-1 . TGCGCCAGCAGCTTCACCGGCGGAAACTATGGCTACACCTTC CASSFTGGNYGYTF